This TCR beta chain was documented in a study of early T cells in non-severe SARS-CoV-2 infection. Each CDR3 protein is one row after TCRdb ran MiXCR on the 5' RACE reads. Seen here are roughly 50,000 distinct CDR3 sequences, about 10% observed once, and the top ten hold more than 12%. There are many counts of this clonotype. Trimming removed 5 bases from V and 1 base from J, with 12 bases in between. The germline CDR1 and CDR2 sequences are SGHTA and FQGNSA. The CDR3 totals 15 residues. V usage is TRBV7-2 and J usage is TRBJ2-1; D remains unclear. The specimen sequenced was whole blood. The receptor's source is an adult who was a healthcare worker with PCR-confirmed SARS-CoV-2 infection or an uninfected control (not recorded which). For the CDR3, the DNA is TGTGCCAGCAGCCTTCGAGTAGTATCCTACAATGAGCAGTTCTTC. Amino acids: CASSLRVVSYNEQFF.